The clone carrying this TCR beta chain appeared once. Time point described: after neoadjuvant nivolumab, at surgical resection. Measured with immunoSEQ multiplex PCR; TCRdb has only the in-frame clones, and not every one. The table lists around 8,000 clones, roughly 60% of them singletons. This record comes from a study of neoadjuvant anti-PD-1 for oral cavity cancer. This CDR3 has 15 amino acids. CDR1 and CDR2 from the germline V gene are SGHRS and YFSETQ. J gave up 4 bases and V 5 bases, and 8 bases lay outside the gene matches. This chain links TRBV5-1 with TRBJ1-3; 8 positions agree with TRBD1. This clonotype was obtained from a person aged 35-79 years with oral cavity squamous cell carcinoma. The sequencing here drew on PBMCs, taken after nivolumab (anti-PD-1) treatment. The CDR3 loop is CASSYTGGDGNTIYF. The CDR3, as DNA: TGCGCCAGCAGTTATACAGGGGGTGACGGAAACACCATATATTTT.